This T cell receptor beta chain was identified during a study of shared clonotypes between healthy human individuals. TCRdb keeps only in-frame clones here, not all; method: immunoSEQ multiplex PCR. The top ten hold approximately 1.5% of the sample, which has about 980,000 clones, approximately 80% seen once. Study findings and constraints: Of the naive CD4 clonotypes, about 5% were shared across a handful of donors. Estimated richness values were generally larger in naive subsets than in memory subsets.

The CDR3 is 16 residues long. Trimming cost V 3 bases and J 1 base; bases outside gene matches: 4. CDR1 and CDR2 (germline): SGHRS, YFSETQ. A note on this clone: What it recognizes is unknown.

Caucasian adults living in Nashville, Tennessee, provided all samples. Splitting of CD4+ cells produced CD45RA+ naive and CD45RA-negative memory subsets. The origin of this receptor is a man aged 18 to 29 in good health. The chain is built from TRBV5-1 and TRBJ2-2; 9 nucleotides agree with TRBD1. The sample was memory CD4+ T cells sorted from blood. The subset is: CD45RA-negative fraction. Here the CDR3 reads CASSSAGQGNTGELFF. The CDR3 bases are TGCGCCAGCAGCTCGGCGGGACAGGGGAACACCGGGGAGCTGTTTTTT.